Given below is one T cell receptor (beta chain) in context. This sample was included in a study of blood T cell repertoires in COVID-19. Study as a whole: The origin of the acute and convalescent COVID-19 samples was the United States, Italy and Spain. Sample material is recorded as cDNA or gDNA derived from T cells, B-cell-depleted T cells, or PBMCs.

V gave up 4 bases and J gave up 2 bases, with 6 bases separating them. The CDR3 consists of 14 residues. From germline, CDR1 is ENHRY and CDR2 SYGVKD. Per the original data handling: Quantification of nucleated cells was approximated via reference gene primer amplification. Generated by immunoSEQ multiplex PCR, the TCRdb table keeps only in-frame clones and is missing some. The V and J calls and clone size are taken from that table; D and trimming were inferred from the DNA. The profile shows some 50,000 clones, around 87% of them singletons. The receptor's source is a human donor in a cohort sampled during active COVID-19. Sequences were obtained from peripheral blood. The V call is TRBV10-3, the J call TRBJ2-6; D not resolved. This CDR3 is CAISGGPGANVLTF. The CDR3 nucleotides are TGTGCCATCAGTGGAGGTCCTGGGGCCAACGTCCTGACTTTC.